The rows below give T cell receptor beta chains drawn from one sample of a study of beta chain features in type 1 diabetes. This table comes from immunoSEQ multiplex PCR, and its TCRdb copy is limited to in-frame clones, with some not included. This sample yields about 360,000 clones, of which roughly an eighth are seen a single time; around 0.015% belongs to the top ten. Sequencing used naive CD4+ T cells from blood. All receptors derive from a man younger than 30 in good health. CDR3s include the opening cysteine and the closing phenylalanine or tryptophan. D genes are given only for firm matches. Rows give clone size only sometimes, using once, few, many, or a class for an expanded clone.

TRBV30	few	NA	12	TRBJ2-5	TGTGCCTGGAGTGACTACCAAGAGACCCAGTACTTC	CAWSDYQETQYF
TRBV15	NA	NA	15	TRBJ1-6	TGTGCCACCAGCAGGACAGGCCTTTGGCAGTCACCCCTCCACTTT	CATSRTGLWQSPLHF
TRBV30	few	NA	11	TRBJ1-4	TGTGCACTCTTGTTTAATGAAAAACTGTTTTTT	CALLFNEKLFF
TRBV9	NA	TRBD1	16	TRBJ1-3	TGTGCCAGCAGCCTGTGGGGGACAGCCTCTGGAAACACCATATATTTT	CASSLWGTASGNTIYF
TRBV4-2	NA	NA	15	TRBJ1-6	TGTGCCAGCAGCCAAGATCCAGGGAAGCAATCACCCCTCCACTTT	CASSQDPGKQSPLHF
TRBV19	NA	NA	13	TRBJ2-2	TGTGCCAGTAGCCAAACAGGAGACGGGGAGCTGTTTTTT	CASSQTGDGELFF
TRBV19	few	TRBD1	15	TRBJ2-7	TGTGCCAGTAGTGTCGACAGGGAAGGACTCTACGAGCAGTACTTC	CASSVDREGLYEQYF
TRBV30	few	NA	14	TRBJ1-1	TGTGCCTGGAGTTCTTCTCAATGGAGGACTGAAGCTTTCTTT	CAWSSSQWRTEAFF
TRBV6-5	NA	NA	15	TRBJ2-1	TGTGCCAGCACCAACGGACTCTACTCCTACAATGAGCAGTTCTTC	CASTNGLYSYNEQFF
TRBV29-1	many	NA	13	TRBJ2-1	TGCAGCGTTCACGCTGCCGGTCCCAATGAGCAGTTCTTC	CSVHAAGPNEQFF
TRBV7-9	many	TRBD2	15	TRBJ2-3	TGTGCCAGCAGCGACTGGACTAGCGGCACAGATACGCAGTATTTT	CASSDWTSGTDTQYF
TRBV5-1	few	TRBD2	18	TRBJ2-2	TGCGCCAGCAGCCCACTCTACCGGACGAGCGGGGAGACCGGGGAGCTGTTTTTT	CASSPLYRTSGETGELFF